What follows is one TCR beta chain and its context. These data come from a study of blood T cell repertoires in COVID-19. Study-wide background: Samples representing acute and convalescent COVID-19 were sourced from the United States, Italy and Spain.

Assay: immunoSEQ multiplex PCR; the TCRdb copy retains only in-frame clones and omits some. This sample has about 160,000 clones, with approximately 95% found just once. V lost 6 bases to trimming and J lost 5 bases, with 10 bases between them. CDR3 length equals 13 residues. Germline CDR1 reads ENHRY; CDR2 reads SYGVKD. The rearrangement uses TRBV10-3 and TRBJ2-2; possible D gene TRBD1, 6 bases. Sequencing input: peripheral blood. This TCR was sampled from a woman aged 60-75 years with COVID-19, enrolled during active disease. The CDR3 reads CAISRQETGELFF. As DNA, the CDR3 is TGTGCCATCAGCAGACAGGAGACCGGGGAGCTGTTTTTT.